This passage covers 29 T cell receptor beta chains from one sample sequenced in a study of spatial heterogeneity in lung cancer. TCRdb independently ran MiXCR on the 5' RACE reads; one entry per CDR3 protein. The sample contains 40,000 or so distinct CDR3 sequences, approximately 10% of which appear only once. As to time point: blood at routine non-recurrence follow-up after resection. The source material was PBMCs, sampled at follow-up. These receptor sequences come from a female donor with early-stage non-small cell lung cancer.

This clonotype was seen ten or more times. The J gene is TRBJ1-2, the V gene TRBV2; D gene unclear. CDR1 is SNHLY, CDR2 FYNNEI, per germline. V lost 7 bases and J lost 6, with 21 bases in between. This CDR3 is built from 15 residues. The CDR3, as DNA: TGTGCCAGCACCCTGTATGGTATTCGGGTCGATGGCTACACCTTC. Its translation is CASTLYGIRVDGYTF.

The CDR3 here is CASSLYRDNSYEQYF. The CDR3 nucleotides are TGTGCCAGCAGTCTGTACCGGGACAACTCCTACGAGCAGTACTTC. This chain uses TRBV28 with TRBJ2-7; possible D gene TRBD1, 6 bases. V lost 5 bases to trimming and J lost 0 bases, with 14 bases between them. CDR3 length equals 15 residues. Germline CDR1 is MDHEN and CDR2 is SYDVKM.

Ten or more counts support this clonotype. The J gene is TRBJ2-7, the V gene TRBV19; TRBD1 aligns across 8 bases. With V trimmed by 6 bases and J by 3 bases, 4 bases remained unmatched. The CDR3 is 13 amino acids. The germline gives CDR1 LNHDA, CDR2 SQIVND (reference sequence). The DNA of the CDR3 is TGTGCCAGTAGCCTCGGACAGGGCTACGAGCAGTACTTC. It yields the protein CASSLGQGYEQYF.

This clonotype came up many times. CDR3 amino acids: CSAERGLEQFF. In DNA, the CDR3 is TGCAGCGCGGAGAGGGGGCTTGAGCAGTTCTTC. V and J are TRBV29-1 and TRBJ2-1; TRBD1 aligns across 7 bases. Germline CDR1 is SQVTM and CDR2 is ANQGSEA. V was clipped by 7 bases and J by 9 bases; unmatched bases: 6. This CDR3 spans 11 amino acids.

J is TRBJ1-2 and V is TRBV5-5; weak D call: TRBD1 (5 bases). Trimming removed 4 bases at V and 7 bases at J, with 23 bases between. CDR1 SGHKS and CDR2 YYEKEE come from the germline V gene (reference sequence). The CDR3 totals 16 residues. The CDR3 reads CASSQLGRTLLGGYTF. Here the CDR3 DNA reads TGTGCCAGCAGCCAATTGGGACGGACCCTTTTGGGTGGCTACACCTTC.

This sequence joins TRBV5-6 and TRBJ2-7; D remains unclear. CDR1 is SGHDT, CDR2 YYEEEE, per germline. This CDR3 spans 11 amino acids. The V end lost 6 bases, the J end lost 2 bases, and 6 bases lay between the germline ends. CDR3 DNA: TGTGCCAGCAACGGCCCCTACGAGCAGTACTTC. Residues: CASNGPYEQYF.

This clonotype came up many times. The chain is built from TRBV20-1 and TRBJ2-3, with a possible D match to TRBD2 (7 bases). CDR1 DFQATT and CDR2 SNEGSKA come from the germline V gene (reference sequence). V was cut by 2 bases and J by 1 base, with 13 bases left in between. This CDR3 is built from 15 residues. CDR3 loop: CSARFRGAGTDTQYF. CDR3 coding DNA: TGCAGTGCTAGATTCCGGGGGGCGGGCACAGATACGCAGTATTTT.

In nucleotides, the CDR3 is TGTGCCAGCAGAACAGGGGACGAGCAGTACTTC. Translation: CASRTGDEQYF. This chain joins TRBV28 and TRBJ2-7; 7 bases map to TRBD1. Trimming took 6 bases from V and 5 from J; bases not matched to a gene: 1. Germline V gene data show CDR1 as MDHEN and CDR2 as SYDVKM. The CDR3 spans 11 residues. The whole variable domain, filled in from reference TRBV28 and TRBJ2-7, reads DVKVTQSSRYLVKRTGEKVFLECVQDMDHENMFWYRQDPGLGLRLIYFSYDVKMKEKGDIPEGYSVSREKKERFSLILESASTNQTSMYLCASRTGDEQYFGPGTRLTVT.

This clonotype was seen at least ten times. The genes are TRBV2 and TRBJ2-6; TRBD1 is a possible D gene (6 bases). Per the germline V gene, CDR1 is SNHLY and CDR2 is FYNNEI. The length of the CDR3 is 17 residues. Trimming left V 10 bases short and J 2 bases short, with 21 bases between. This CDR3 is CATLLLTGLAGANVLTF. The CDR3 DNA reads as TGTGCCACCCTCCTATTGACAGGTCTTGCTGGGGCCAACGTCCTGACTTTC. Looking up the rest from reference TRBV2 and TRBJ2-6 gives the full variable domain: EPEVTQTPSHQVTQMGQEVILRCVPISNHLYFYWYRQILGQKVEFLVSFYNNEISEKSEIFDDQFSVERPDGSNFTLKIRSTKLEDSAMYFCATLLLTGLAGANVLTFGAGSRLTVL.

This clonotype was observed at least ten times. This chain uses TRBV6-5 with TRBJ2-3, with 8 nucleotides matching TRBD2. The CDR3 is 17 amino acids. The V segment lost 5 bases and the J segment 4 bases; nucleotides outside the gene matches: 14. Germline assignment: CDR1 MNHEY and CDR2 SVGAGI. The CDR3 DNA is TGTGCCAGCAGTACCGTCGGGACTAGTAATCGCCCAGATACGCAGTATTTT. This codes for CASSTVGTSNRPDTQYF.

A few counts support this clonotype. This chain connects TRBV28 to TRBJ2-1; 9 positions match TRBD2. The V gene end was trimmed by 2 bases and the J gene end by 8 bases; junction bases not matched to a gene: 7. Germline V gives CDR1 MDHEN, CDR2 SYDVKM. CDR3 length: 15 amino acids. CDR3 sequence reads: CASSLRAGGRYEQFF. The DNA for the CDR3 is TGTGCCAGCAGTTTACGAGCGGGGGGAAGGTATGAGCAGTTCTTC.

This clonotype has ten or more counts. V usage is TRBV19 and J usage is TRBJ2-1; TRBD2 might be the D (5 bases). The CDR3 covers 14 residues. The germline V gene encodes CDR1 LNHDA and CDR2 SQIVND (reference sequence). V shed 10 bases and J shed 5 bases, with 18 bases lying between them. The CDR3 nucleotides read TGTGCCACAAGGAGCGGCCTCAGGAACAATGAGCAGTTCTTC. It translates to CATRSGLRNNEQFF.

The rearrangement links TRBV2 to TRBJ2-3; 10 bases are shared with TRBD2. CDR3 length: 14 residues. The germline V gene encodes CDR1 SNHLY and CDR2 FYNNEI. The junction had 6 bases not matched to a gene; V was cut back by 10 bases and J by 2 bases. CDR3 sequence reads: CATSLAGATDTQYF. The DNA of the CDR3 is TGTGCCACCTCTCTAGCGGGGGCCACAGATACGCAGTATTTT. Variable domain in full (rest from reference TRBV2 and TRBJ2-3): EPEVTQTPSHQVTQMGQEVILRCVPISNHLYFYWYRQILGQKVEFLVSFYNNEISEKSEIFDDQFSVERPDGSNFTLKIRSTKLEDSAMYFCATSLAGATDTQYFGPGTRLTVL.

This clonotype showed up just a few times. The rearrangement joins TRBV4-3 to TRBJ2-1; TRBD1 agrees at 10 bases. The germline V gene encodes CDR1 LGHNA and CDR2 YSLEER. The ends lost 1 base at V and 1 base at J; junction bases unmatched: 4. The CDR3 contains 17 residues. CDR3 coding DNA: TGCGCCAGCAGCCAAGGAGTGGGACAGGGGTCCTACAATGAGCAGTTCTTC. Translation: CASSQGVGQGSYNEQFF.

By share, this clonotype ranks as medium-sized (0.01 to 0.1%). The chain carries TRBV7-8 and TRBJ2-2; weak D call: TRBD1 (5 bases). The V gene's germline CDR1 is SGHVS and CDR2 FQNEAQ. Trimming removed 2 bases at V and 3 bases at J, with 10 bases between. The CDR3 is 15 amino acids. CDR3 sequence reads: CASSLFAGHTGELFF. CDR3 coding DNA: TGTGCCAGCAGCTTATTTGCAGGGCACACCGGGGAGCTGTTTTTT.

Here the CDR3 reads CASSTGYGYTF. The CDR3 region has the DNA TGTGCCAGCAGTACAGGTTACGGCTACACCTTC. The gene calls are TRBV6-2 or TRBV6-3 and TRBJ1-2; D possibly corresponds to TRBD1 (5 bases). CDR3 size: 11 residues. V lost 5 bases to trimming and J lost 8 bases, with 9 bases between them. Germline V lookup: CDR1 MNHEY, CDR2 SVGEGT.

The V gene is TRBV29-1, the J gene TRBJ1-1; 8 bases align to TRBD1. The CDR3 runs to 13 residues. Germline-derived CDR1 and CDR2 are SQVTM and ANQGSEA. J was trimmed by 1 base and V by 6 bases; bases with no gene match: 4. This chain's CDR3 is CSVMDRANTEAFF. CDR3 sequence (DNA): TGCAGCGTAATGGACAGGGCGAACACTGAAGCTTTCTTT.

Notes on this clonotype: This may arise from a read error, as a much more abundant clone is one base away. V is TRBV5-1 and J is TRBJ1-4; no firm D call. The V and J ends lost 2 bases and 0 bases respectively, with 8 bases between them. The V gene's germline CDR1 is SGHRS and CDR2 YFSETQ. The CDR3 is 15 residues long. CDR3 bases: TGCGCCAGCAGCTTTCTGAGAGCAACTAATGAAAAACTGTTTTTT. It encodes CASSFLRATNEKLFF. Combining the CDR3 with reference TRBV5-1 and TRBJ1-4 gives the whole variable domain KAGVTQTPRYLIKTRGQQVTLSCSPISGHRSVSWYQQTPGQGLQFLFEYFSETQRNKGNFPGRFSGRQFSNSRSEMNVSTLELGDSALYLCASSFLRATNEKLFFGSGTQLSVL.

This clonotype was counted a few times. The J gene is TRBJ1-1, the V gene TRBV5-5; the D is unclear. CDR3 length: 13 residues. In germline, CDR1 is SGHKS, CDR2 YYEKEE (reference sequence). V lost 2 bases and J 11 bases, leaving 16 bases between the germline ends. CDR3 in DNA: TGTGCCAGCAGCTTAACAACGGAGGGCAGGGCTTTCTTT. It specifies CASSLTTEGRAFF.

This clonotype was observed at least ten times. The rearrangement joins TRBV7-2 to TRBJ2-7; 7 nucleotides align to TRBD1. CDR1 SGHTA and CDR2 FQGNSA come from the germline V gene. With 6 bases clipped from V and 1 base from J, the junction kept 6 bases outside the gene matches. The CDR3 consists of 14 residues. DNA for the CDR3: TGTGCCAGCAGTCCGAACAGGGGTTCCTACGAGCAGTACTTC. Amino acid sequence: CASSPNRGSYEQYF.

J is TRBJ2-1 and V is TRBV2; perhaps TRBD2 as D (6 bases). V lost 2 bases and J 1 base, leaving 15 bases between the germline ends. Germline V gene sequence: CDR1 SNHLY, CDR2 FYNNEI. The CDR3 length is 17 residues. The CDR3 loop reads CASSEFPTSKSYNEQFF. CDR3 DNA: TGTGCCAGCAGTGAATTTCCTACTAGCAAGTCCTACAATGAGCAGTTCTTC. Full variable domain (rest looked up from reference TRBV2 and TRBJ2-1): EPEVTQTPSHQVTQMGQEVILRCVPISNHLYFYWYRQILGQKVEFLVSFYNNEISEKSEIFDDQFSVERPDGSNFTLKIRSTKLEDSAMYFCASSEFPTSKSYNEQFFGPGTRLTVL.

CDR3 loop: CASSVGTSDSYEQYF. As DNA, the CDR3 is TGTGCCAGCAGCGTCGGGACATCTGACTCCTACGAGCAGTACTTC. The chain recombines TRBV9 with TRBJ2-7, with a possible D match to TRBD1 (6 bases). Germline V lookup: CDR1 SGDLS, CDR2 YYNGEE. The V end lost 2 bases, the J end lost 0 bases, and 12 bases lay between the germline ends. The CDR3 has 15 amino acids.

This clonotype was observed at least ten times. This sequence joins TRBV6-2 or TRBV6-3 and TRBJ2-7, with D possibly TRBD2 on 6 matching bases. Germline V gives CDR1 MNHEY, CDR2 SVGEGT. V was clipped by 2 bases and J by 5 bases, with 16 bases between them. The CDR3 has 15 amino acids. The CDR3 is CASSYPRSLANEQYF. CDR3 DNA: TGTGCCAGCAGTTACCCGAGGTCTCTAGCGAACGAGCAGTACTTC.

V and J are TRBV5-6 and TRBJ1-4; the D is unclear. Germline loops: CDR1 SGHDT, CDR2 YYEEEE. Trimming cost V 4 bases and J 6 bases, with 16 bases left between them. The CDR3 extends over 15 amino acids. The CDR3 coding sequence is TGTGCCAGCAGCCCCGGAGGGCGCACGGATGAAAAACTGTTTTTT. It encodes CASSPGGRTDEKLFF. Variable domain in full (rest from reference TRBV5-6 and TRBJ1-4): DAGVTQSPTHLIKTRGQQVTLRCSPKSGHDTVSWYQQALGQGPQFIFQYYEEEERQRGNFPDRFSGHQFPNYSSELNVNALLLGDSALYLCASSPGGRTDEKLFFGSGTQLSVL.

This clonotype has at least ten counts. This chain connects TRBV12-3 or TRBV12-4 to TRBJ1-2; D gene uncertain. This CDR3 has 13 amino acids. V was shortened by 3 bases and J by 4 bases, with 9 bases between the two germline ends. CDR3: CASSLSPAYGYTF. CDR3 DNA: TGTGCCAGCAGTTTGAGTCCGGCCTATGGCTACACCTTC.

The table lists this clonotype with many counts. The chain recombines TRBV29-1 with TRBJ1-6; D ambiguous. Germline V gives CDR1 SQVTM, CDR2 ANQGSEA. This CDR3 comprises 13 residues. V gave up 4 bases and J gave up 10 bases, with 14 bases separating them. CDR3 protein: CSVAGTLGSPLHF. CDR3 nucleotide sequence: TGCAGCGTTGCTGGTACACTGGGGTCACCCCTCCACTTT.

This clonotype appeared many times. This chain joins TRBV28 and TRBJ2-7; D not certain. V was cut by 6 bases and J by 7 bases, with 22 bases left in between. The CDR3 covers 15 residues. Germline loops: CDR1 MDHEN, CDR2 SYDVKM. The CDR3 protein is CASSSVIPYRKEQYF. The CDR3 DNA reads as TGTGCCAGCAGCTCCGTTATCCCCTATAGGAAGGAGCAGTACTTC.

V gene TRBV4-2 combines with J gene TRBJ2-1; D perhaps matches TRBD2 (7 bases). The ends were cut back, 4 bases at V and 7 bases at J, with 20 bases in the middle. CDR3 length: 16 amino acids. CDR1 is LGHNA, CDR2 YNFKEQ, per germline. The CDR3 coding sequence is TGTGCCAGCAGCCCCTTTTCCGGGGGGCCCAGGAATGAGCAGTTCTTC. Translated: CASSPFSGGPRNEQFF.

The rearrangement uses TRBV4-2 and TRBJ2-7, with 11 bases identical to TRBD2. The CDR3 spans 16 residues. V shed 4 bases, J shed 6 bases, and the junction held 11 bases outside the gene matches. Germline V lookup: CDR1 LGHNA, CDR2 YNFKEQ. The CDR3 loop reads CASSRPGTSGVIEQYF. CDR3 in DNA: TGTGCCAGCAGCCGTCCCGGGACTAGCGGCGTTATCGAGCAGTACTTC.